This T cell receptor beta chain is from a study of cytomegalovirus exposure and HLA in healthy donors. At the level of the study: It was reported in a later analysis that the 100 to 150 validation repertoires used the same platform as the approximately 650 first-cohort repertoires. Whole-study findings and limits: Cytomegalovirus status was reportedly diagnosed by the classifier with high sensitivity and specificity.

The table came from immunoSEQ multiplex PCR; TCRdb's copy has only in-frame clones and leaves some out. Found here are some 330,000 clones, roughly 88% of them singletons; the top ten hold about 0.91%. To note about this clone: Its antigen is as yet unknown. Compared with germline, one end of the junction differs, possibly owing to a read error.

CDR1 is SGHTA, CDR2 FQGTGA, per germline. The CDR3 runs to 13 residues. The rearrangement joins TRBV7-3 to TRBJ1-1, with 10 bases that match TRBD1. The specimen sequenced was PBMCs. The origin of this receptor is a woman aged 18-29 years in good health and CMV-seronegative. CDR3 nucleotide sequence: TGTGCCAGCAGCATAACGGACAGGGGGATGGCTTTCTTT. Its protein is CASSITDRGMAFF. Combining the CDR3 with reference TRBV7-3 and TRBJ1-1 gives the whole variable domain GAGVSQTPSNKVTEKGKYVELRCDPISGHTALYWYRQSLGQGPEFLIYFQGTGAADDSGLPNDRFFAVRPEGSVSTLKIQRTERGDSAVYLCASSITDRGMAFFGQGTRLTVV.